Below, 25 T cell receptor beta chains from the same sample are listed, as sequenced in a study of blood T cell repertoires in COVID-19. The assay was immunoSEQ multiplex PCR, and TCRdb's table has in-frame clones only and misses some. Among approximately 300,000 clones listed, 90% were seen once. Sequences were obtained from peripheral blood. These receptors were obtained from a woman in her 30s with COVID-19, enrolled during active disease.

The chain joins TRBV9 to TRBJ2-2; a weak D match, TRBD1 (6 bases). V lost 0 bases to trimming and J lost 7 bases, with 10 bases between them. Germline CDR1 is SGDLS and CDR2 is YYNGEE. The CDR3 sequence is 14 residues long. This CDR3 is CASSVALGGGELFF. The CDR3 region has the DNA TGTGCCAGCAGCGTAGCTCTAGGGGGCGGGGAGCTGTTTTTT.

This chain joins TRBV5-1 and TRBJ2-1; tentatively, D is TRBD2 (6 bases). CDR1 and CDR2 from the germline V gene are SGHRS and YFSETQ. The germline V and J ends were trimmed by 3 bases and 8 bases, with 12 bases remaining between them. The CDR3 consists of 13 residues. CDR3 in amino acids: CASSWGEVDEQFF. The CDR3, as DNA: TGCGCCAGCAGCTGGGGGGAGGTTGATGAGCAGTTCTTC. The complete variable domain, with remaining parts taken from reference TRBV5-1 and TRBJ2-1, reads KAGVTQTPRYLIKTRGQQVTLSCSPISGHRSVSWYQQTPGQGLQFLFEYFSETQRNKGNFPGRFSGRQFSNSRSEMNVSTLELGDSALYLCASSWGEVDEQFFGPGTRLTVL.

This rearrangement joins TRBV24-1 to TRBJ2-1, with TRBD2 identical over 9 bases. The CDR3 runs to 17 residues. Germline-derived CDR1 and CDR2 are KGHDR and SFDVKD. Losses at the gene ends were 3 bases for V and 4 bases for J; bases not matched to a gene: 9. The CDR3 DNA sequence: TGTGCCACCAGTGATCCCGGTAGCGGGAGTGTGTACAATGAGCAGTTCTTC. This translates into CATSDPGSGSVYNEQFF.

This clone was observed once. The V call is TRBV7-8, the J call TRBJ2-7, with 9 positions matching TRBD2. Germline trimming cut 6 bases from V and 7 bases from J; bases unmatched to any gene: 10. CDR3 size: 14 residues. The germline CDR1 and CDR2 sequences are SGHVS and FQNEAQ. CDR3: CASRISGGPGEQYF. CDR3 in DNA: TGTGCCAGCAGAATTAGCGGGGGACCCGGGGAGCAGTACTTC.

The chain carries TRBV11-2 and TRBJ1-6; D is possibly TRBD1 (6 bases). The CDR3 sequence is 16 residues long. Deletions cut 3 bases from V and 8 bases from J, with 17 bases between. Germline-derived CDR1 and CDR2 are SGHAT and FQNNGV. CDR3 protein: CASSFGQWSRDSPLHF. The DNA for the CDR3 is TGTGCCAGCAGCTTTGGACAGTGGTCAAGGGATTCACCCCTCCACTTT. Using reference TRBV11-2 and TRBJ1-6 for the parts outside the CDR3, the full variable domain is EAGVAQSPRYKIIEKRQSVAFWCNPISGHATLYWYQQILGQGPKLLIQFQNNGVVDDSQLPKDRFSAERLKGVDSTLKIQPAKLEDSAVYLCASSFGQWSRDSPLHFGNGTRLTVT.

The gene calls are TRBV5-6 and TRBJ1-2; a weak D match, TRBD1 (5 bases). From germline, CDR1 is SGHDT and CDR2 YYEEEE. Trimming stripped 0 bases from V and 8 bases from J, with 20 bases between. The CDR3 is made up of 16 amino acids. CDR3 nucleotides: TGTGCCAGCAGCTTGGGCTGGACAAGTGAAGCATTCGGCTACACCTTC. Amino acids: CASSLGWTSEAFGYTF.

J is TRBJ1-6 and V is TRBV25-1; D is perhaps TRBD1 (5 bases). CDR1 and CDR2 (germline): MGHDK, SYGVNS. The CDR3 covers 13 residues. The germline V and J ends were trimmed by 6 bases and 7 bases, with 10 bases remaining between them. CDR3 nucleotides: TGTGCCAGCAGCCCAGGGTACAATTCACCCCTCCACTTT. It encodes CASSPGYNSPLHF.

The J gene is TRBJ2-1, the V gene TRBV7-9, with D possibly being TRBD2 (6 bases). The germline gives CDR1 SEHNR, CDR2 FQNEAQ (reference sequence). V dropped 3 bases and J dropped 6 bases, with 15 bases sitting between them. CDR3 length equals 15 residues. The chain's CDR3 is CASSLRGEGGNEQFF. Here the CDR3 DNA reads TGTGCCAGCAGCTTGAGGGGCGAGGGAGGCAATGAGCAGTTCTTC.

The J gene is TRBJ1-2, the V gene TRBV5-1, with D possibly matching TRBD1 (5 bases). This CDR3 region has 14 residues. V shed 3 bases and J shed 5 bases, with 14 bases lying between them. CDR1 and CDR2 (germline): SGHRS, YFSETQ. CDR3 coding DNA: TGCGCCAGCAGCTCCGACCGGGCAGGGTATGGCTACACCTTC. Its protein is CASSSDRAGYGYTF.

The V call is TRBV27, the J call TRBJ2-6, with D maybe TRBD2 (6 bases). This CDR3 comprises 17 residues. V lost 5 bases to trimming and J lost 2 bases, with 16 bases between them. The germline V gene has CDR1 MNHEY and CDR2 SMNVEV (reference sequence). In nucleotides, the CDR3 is TGTGCCAGCAGTCTCCGGACGGGGGTGACTGGGGCCAACGTCCTGACTTTC. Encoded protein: CASSLRTGVTGANVLTF.

The chain's CDR3 is CASSPRDREYLPQHF. The CDR3 DNA follows: TGTGCCAGCAGTCCGCGAGACAGGGAGTATCTCCCCCAGCATTTT. This chain connects TRBV7-8 to TRBJ1-5; 7 nucleotides agree with TRBD1. The CDR3 is 15 amino acids. The trim removed 6 bases at V and 10 bases at J, leaving 15 bases unmatched. Germline values: CDR1 SGHVS, CDR2 FQNEAQ.

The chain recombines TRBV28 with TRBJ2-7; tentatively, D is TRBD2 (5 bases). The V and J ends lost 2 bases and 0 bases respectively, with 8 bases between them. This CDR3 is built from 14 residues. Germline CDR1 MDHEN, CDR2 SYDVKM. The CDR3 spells CASSLVGSSYEQYF. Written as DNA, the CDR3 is TGTGCCAGCAGTTTAGTGGGGAGCTCCTACGAGCAGTACTTC.

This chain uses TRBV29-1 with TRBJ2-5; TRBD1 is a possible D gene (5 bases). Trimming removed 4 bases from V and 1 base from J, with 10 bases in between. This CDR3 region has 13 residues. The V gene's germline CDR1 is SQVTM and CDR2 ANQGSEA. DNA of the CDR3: TGCAGCGTTGTGCAGGGTAGCCAAGAGACCCAGTACTTC. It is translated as CSVVQGSQETQYF.

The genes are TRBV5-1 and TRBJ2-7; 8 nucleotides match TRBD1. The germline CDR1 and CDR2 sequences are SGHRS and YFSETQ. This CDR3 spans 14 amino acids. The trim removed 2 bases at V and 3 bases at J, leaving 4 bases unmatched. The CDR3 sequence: CASSFETGVYEQYF. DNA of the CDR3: TGCGCCAGCAGCTTCGAGACAGGGGTCTACGAGCAGTACTTC.

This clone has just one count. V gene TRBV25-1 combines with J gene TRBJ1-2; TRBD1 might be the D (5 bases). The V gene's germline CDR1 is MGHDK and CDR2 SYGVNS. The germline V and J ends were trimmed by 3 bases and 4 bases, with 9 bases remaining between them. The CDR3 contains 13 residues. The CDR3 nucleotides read TGTGCCAGCAGTGAGACAGTATCCTATGGCTACACCTTC. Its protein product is CASSETVSYGYTF.

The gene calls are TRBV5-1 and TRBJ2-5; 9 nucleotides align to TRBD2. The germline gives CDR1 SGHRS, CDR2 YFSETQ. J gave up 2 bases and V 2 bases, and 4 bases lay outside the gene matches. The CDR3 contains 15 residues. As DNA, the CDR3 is TGCGCCAGCAGCTTAGGTAGCGGGAGTCAAGAGACCCAGTACTTC. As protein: CASSLGSGSQETQYF.

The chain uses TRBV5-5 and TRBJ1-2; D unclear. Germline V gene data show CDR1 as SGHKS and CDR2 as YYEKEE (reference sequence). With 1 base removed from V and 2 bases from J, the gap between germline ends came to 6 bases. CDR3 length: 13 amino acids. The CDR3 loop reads CASSLSVNYGYTF. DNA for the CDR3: TGTGCCAGCAGCTTGTCTGTGAACTATGGCTACACCTTC.

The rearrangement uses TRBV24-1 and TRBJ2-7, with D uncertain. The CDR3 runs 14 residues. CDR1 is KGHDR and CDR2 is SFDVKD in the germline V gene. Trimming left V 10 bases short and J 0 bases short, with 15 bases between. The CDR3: CATRAPPNSYEQYF. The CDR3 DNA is TGTGCCACGAGAGCACCCCCCAACTCCTACGAGCAGTACTTC.

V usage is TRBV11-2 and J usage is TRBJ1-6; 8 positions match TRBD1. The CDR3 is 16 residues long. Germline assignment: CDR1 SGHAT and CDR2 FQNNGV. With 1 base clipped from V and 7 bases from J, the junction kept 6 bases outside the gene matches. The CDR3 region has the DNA TGTGCCAGCAGCTTAGCTGGACAGGGTATAAATTCACCCCTCCACTTT. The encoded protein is CASSLAGQGINSPLHF.

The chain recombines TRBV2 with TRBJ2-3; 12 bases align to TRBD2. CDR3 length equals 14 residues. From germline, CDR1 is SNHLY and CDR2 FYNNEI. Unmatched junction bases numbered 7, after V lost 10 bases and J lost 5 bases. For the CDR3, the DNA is TGTGCCACCGGGAAACTAGCGGGAGGAGATACGCAGTATTTT. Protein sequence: CATGKLAGGDTQYF. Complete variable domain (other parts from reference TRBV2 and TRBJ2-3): EPEVTQTPSHQVTQMGQEVILRCVPISNHLYFYWYRQILGQKVEFLVSFYNNEISEKSEIFDDQFSVERPDGSNFTLKIRSTKLEDSAMYFCATGKLAGGDTQYFGPGTRLTVL.

The CDR3 loop is CASQDSYNSPLHF. Written as DNA, the CDR3 is TGTGCCAGCCAGGATTCCTATAATTCACCCCTCCACTTT. V gene TRBV2 combines with J gene TRBJ1-6; unclear D gene. V lost 8 bases, J lost 1 base, and 6 bases lay in between. CDR3 size: 13 residues. CDR1 is SNHLY, CDR2 FYNNEI, per germline.

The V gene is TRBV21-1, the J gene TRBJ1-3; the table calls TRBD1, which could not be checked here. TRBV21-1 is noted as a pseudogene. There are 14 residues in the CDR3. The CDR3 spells CASSSDISGNTIYF. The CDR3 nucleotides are TGTGCCAGCAGCTCGGACATTTCTGGAAACACCATATATTTT.

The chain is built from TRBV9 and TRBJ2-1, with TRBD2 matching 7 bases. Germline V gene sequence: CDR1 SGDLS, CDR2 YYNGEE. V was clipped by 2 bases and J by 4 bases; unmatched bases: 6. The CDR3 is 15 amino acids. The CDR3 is CASSVKRGGYNEQFF. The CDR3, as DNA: TGTGCCAGCAGCGTGAAGCGGGGAGGTTACAATGAGCAGTTCTTC.

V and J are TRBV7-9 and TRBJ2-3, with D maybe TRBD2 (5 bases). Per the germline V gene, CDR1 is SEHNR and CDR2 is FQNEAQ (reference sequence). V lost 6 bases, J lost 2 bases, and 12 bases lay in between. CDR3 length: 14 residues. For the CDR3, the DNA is TGTGCCAGCAGAGGACTCTATTTCACAGATACGCAGTATTTT. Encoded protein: CASRGLYFTDTQYF.

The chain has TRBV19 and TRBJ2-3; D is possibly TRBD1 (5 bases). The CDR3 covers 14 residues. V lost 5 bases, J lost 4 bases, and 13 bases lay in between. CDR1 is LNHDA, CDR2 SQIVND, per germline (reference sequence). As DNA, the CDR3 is TGTGCCAGTAGTCCGAACAGGAGACCAGATACGCAGTATTTT. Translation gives CASSPNRRPDTQYF.